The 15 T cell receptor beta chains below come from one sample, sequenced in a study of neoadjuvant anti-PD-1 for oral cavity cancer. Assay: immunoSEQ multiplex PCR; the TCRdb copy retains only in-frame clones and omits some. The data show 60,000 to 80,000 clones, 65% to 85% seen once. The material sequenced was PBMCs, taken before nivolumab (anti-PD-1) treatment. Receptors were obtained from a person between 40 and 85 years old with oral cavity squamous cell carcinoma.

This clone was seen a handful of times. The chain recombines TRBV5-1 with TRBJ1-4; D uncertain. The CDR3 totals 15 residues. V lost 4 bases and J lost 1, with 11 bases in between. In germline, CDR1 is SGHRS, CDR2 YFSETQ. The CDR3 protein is CASSPGRGTNEKLFF. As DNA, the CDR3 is TGCGCCAGCAGCCCGGGCCGGGGAACTAATGAAAAACTGTTTTTT.

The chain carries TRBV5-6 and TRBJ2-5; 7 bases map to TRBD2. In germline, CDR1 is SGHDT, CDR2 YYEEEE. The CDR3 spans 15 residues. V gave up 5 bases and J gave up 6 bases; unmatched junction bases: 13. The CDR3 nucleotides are TGTGCCAGCAGGCGCCGGGACGGGAGGTTGAAGACCCAGTACTTC. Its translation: CASRRRDGRLKTQYF. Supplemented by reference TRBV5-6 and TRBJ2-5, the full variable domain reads DAGVTQSPTHLIKTRGQQVTLRCSPKSGHDTVSWYQQALGQGPQFIFQYYEEEERQRGNFPDRFSGHQFPNYSSELNVNALLLGDSALYLCASRRRDGRLKTQYFGPGTRLLVL.

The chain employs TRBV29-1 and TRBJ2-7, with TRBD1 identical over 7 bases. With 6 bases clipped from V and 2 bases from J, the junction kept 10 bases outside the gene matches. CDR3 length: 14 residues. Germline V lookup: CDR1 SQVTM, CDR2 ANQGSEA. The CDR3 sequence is CSVQDRAGTYEQYF. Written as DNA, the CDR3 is TGCAGCGTCCAAGACAGGGCCGGTACCTACGAGCAGTACTTC.

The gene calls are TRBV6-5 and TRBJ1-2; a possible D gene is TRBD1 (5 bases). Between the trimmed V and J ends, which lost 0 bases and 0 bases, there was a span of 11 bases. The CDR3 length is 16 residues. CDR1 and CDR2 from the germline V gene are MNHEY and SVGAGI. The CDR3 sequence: CASSYSAGTTNYGYTF. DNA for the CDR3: TGTGCCAGCAGTTACTCGGCGGGGACCACTAACTATGGCTACACCTTC.

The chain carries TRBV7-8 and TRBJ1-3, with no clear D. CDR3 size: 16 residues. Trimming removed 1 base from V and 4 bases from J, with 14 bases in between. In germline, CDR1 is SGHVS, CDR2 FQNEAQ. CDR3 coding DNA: TGTGCCAGCAGCTTAGGAGAGAGCGGGGTCGGAAACACCATATATTTT. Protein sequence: CASSLGESGVGNTIYF.

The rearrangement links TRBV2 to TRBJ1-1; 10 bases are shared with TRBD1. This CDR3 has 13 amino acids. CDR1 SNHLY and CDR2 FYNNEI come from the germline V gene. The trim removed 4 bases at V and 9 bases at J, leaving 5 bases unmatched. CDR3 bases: TGTGCCAGCAGTGCTGGACAGGGGGTTAAAGCTTTCTTT. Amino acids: CASSAGQGVKAFF.

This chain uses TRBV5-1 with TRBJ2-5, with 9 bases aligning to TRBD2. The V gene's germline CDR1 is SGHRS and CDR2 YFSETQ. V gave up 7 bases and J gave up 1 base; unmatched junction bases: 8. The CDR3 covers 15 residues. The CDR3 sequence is CASSPLSGSQETQYF. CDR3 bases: TGCGCCAGCTCGCCGCTTAGCGGGAGCCAAGAGACCCAGTACTTC.

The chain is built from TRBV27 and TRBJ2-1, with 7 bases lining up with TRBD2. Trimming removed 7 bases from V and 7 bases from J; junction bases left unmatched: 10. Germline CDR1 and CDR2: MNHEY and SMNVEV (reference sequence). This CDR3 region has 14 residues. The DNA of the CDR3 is TGTGCCAGCACCTGGGGGAGGGCCGGGAATGAGCAGTTCTTC. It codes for CASTWGRAGNEQFF.

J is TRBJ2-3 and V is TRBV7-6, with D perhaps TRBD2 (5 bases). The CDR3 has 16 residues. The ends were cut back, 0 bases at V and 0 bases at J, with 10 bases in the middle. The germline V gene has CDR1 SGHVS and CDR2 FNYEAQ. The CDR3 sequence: CASSLAVATSTDTQYF. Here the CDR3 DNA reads TGTGCCAGCAGCTTAGCTGTAGCGACTAGCACAGATACGCAGTATTTT.

CDR3: CASSKTSGGSQETQYF. CDR3 DNA: TGCGCCAGCAGCAAGACTAGCGGGGGGTCTCAAGAGACCCAGTACTTC. V gene TRBV5-1 combines with J gene TRBJ2-5; TRBD2 matches at 13 bases. The germline gives CDR1 SGHRS, CDR2 YFSETQ. CDR3 length: 16 residues. The V gene end was trimmed by 4 bases and the J gene end by 2 bases; junction bases not matched to a gene: 5.

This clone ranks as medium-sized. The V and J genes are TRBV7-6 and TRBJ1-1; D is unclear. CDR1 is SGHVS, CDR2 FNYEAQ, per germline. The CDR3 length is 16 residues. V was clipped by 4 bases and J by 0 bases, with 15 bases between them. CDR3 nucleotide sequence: TGTGCCAGCAGCTCGAAAGTTAGGTACATGAACACTGAAGCTTTCTTT. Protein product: CASSSKVRYMNTEAFF.

CDR3 residues: CAISAYRADQPQHF. As DNA, the CDR3 is TGTGCCATCAGCGCGTACAGGGCAGATCAGCCCCAGCATTTT. The V call is TRBV10-3, the J call TRBJ1-5; tentatively, D is TRBD1 (6 bases). This CDR3 has 14 amino acids. The germline V gene has CDR1 ENHRY and CDR2 SYGVKD. V lost 6 bases to trimming and J lost 5 bases, with 14 bases between them.

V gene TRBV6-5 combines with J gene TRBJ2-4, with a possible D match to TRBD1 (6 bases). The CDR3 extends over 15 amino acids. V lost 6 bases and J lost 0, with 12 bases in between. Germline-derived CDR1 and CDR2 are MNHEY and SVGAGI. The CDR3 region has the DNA TGTGCCAGCAGGGGAACAGGGTTAGCCAAAAACATTCAGTACTTC. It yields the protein CASRGTGLAKNIQYF.

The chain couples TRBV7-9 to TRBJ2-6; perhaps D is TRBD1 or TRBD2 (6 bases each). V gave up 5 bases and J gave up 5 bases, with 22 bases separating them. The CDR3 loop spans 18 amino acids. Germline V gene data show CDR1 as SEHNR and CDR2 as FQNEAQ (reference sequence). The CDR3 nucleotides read TGTGCCAGCAGCCGCGGGACACGGTTTACAGTCTGGGCCAACGTCCTGACTTTC. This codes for CASSRGTRFTVWANVLTF.

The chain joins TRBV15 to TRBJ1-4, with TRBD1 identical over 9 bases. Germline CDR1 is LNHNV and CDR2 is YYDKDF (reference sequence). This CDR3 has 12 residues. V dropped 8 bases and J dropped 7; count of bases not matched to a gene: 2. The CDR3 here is CATGTGREKLFF. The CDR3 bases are TGTGCCACCGGGACAGGGCGTGAAAAACTGTTTTTT.